The clone carrying this T cell receptor beta chain was counted many times. The data derive from a study of T-cell reconstitution after alpha-beta-depleted transplantation in children. V lost 5 bases to trimming and J lost 4 bases, with 17 bases between them. This CDR3 region has 15 residues. The germline gives CDR1 SGHTA, CDR2 FQGNSA. TCRbeta library construction was performed incorporating unique molecular identifiers. TCRdb passed the PCR reads through MiXCR, listing each CDR3 protein once. Seen here are 250,000 to 300,000 distinct CDR3 sequences, 10% observed once, and the top ten hold around 7.6%.

This rearrangement joins TRBV7-2 to TRBJ1-2; D unresolved. The source of this sequence is a boy younger than two with acute myeloid leukemia, due to receive a stem cell transplant. The sequencing used PBMCs, collected before TCRalphabeta/CD19-depleted stem cell transplant. The CDR3 is CASSQDRLVGYGYTF. In DNA form, the CDR3 reads TGTGCCAGCAGCCAGGACCGACTAGTAGGCTATGGCTACACCTTC.